What follows is one TCR beta chain and its context. Its antigen remains unknown. Samples were taken several times over chemoradiotherapy. Deletions cut 5 bases from V and 1 base from J, with 9 bases between. This CDR3 has 13 residues. Germline CDR1 and CDR2: MNHEY and SMNVEV (reference sequence). This sample is part of a study of chemoradiotherapy in HPV16-positive cancers. The repertoire was sequenced with immunoSEQ multiplex PCR; TCRdb's copy has only in-frame clones and lacks some. The top ten clones hold roughly 8.3% of a sample with a few thousand clones, roughly nine tenths of them seen once. Whole-study findings and limits: In HPV16-positive patients, HPV-responsive T-cell expansion tracked better recurrence-free survival. During treatment, candidate HPV-specific clones and E7-related motifs expanded in tumor.

The TCR comes from a human donor with HPV-associated anogenital cancer. The source was tumor tissue, collected from a patient who underwent chemoradiotherapy. This chain links TRBV27 with TRBJ2-7; D is possibly TRBD2 (5 bases). CDR3 in amino acids: CASSPGLSYEQYF. In nucleotides, the CDR3 is TGTGCCAGCAGTCCCGGACTGTCCTACGAGCAGTACTTC.